Included here is one TCR beta chain sequence, with context. This clone's antigen is unknown. Each CD8+ T cell subset was flow-sorted in triplicate, and some 300,000 cells per subset were placed directly into RLT lysis buffer. To keep memory contaminants out, a stringent definition of naive CD8+ T cells was applied: CD45RO-CCR7+CD27+CD95-. Standard density gradient centrifugation was used to isolate peripheral blood mononuclear cells from buffy coats. A FACSAria III was used to flow-sort naive CXCR3-negative and CXCR3-positive CD8+ T cells. Total RNA was extracted from sorted cells using an RNeasy Mini Kit. CDR3 length: 14 amino acids, cysteine to phenylalanine. The DNA is not on file. CDR1 and CDR2 are drawn from the germline V gene (reference sequence): MNHEY, SMNVEV. The data derive from a study of CXCR3-negative and CXCR3-positive naive CD8 T cells (dated by TCRdb to about 2019). With regard to the full study: In total, around 140 million TRB reads were obtained, or roughly 1.5 +/- 0.3 million reads per library. The diversity and physicochemical repertoire analyses included about a dozen donors pooled from two independent experiments. Naive subsets from a handful of donors and memory cells from 3 donors were included in the TRBV-TRBJ cluster analysis.

The full study reports these points: CXCR3 expression partially decreased after cryopreservation, so most assays used freshly isolated PBMCs. TRB CDR3s from CXCR3-positive naive cells showed higher hydrophobicity (lower Kidera factor 4), lower energy, and higher strength and volume indices than CXCR3-negative naive cells. Because surface CD5, which has been linked to self-reactivity in mice, was comparable between naive subsets, TCR interaction strength was also inferred from TRB CDR3 physicochemical properties. Repertoire diversity was comparably high in both naive subsets but much lower in memory CD8+ T cells. Within the same donor, TRBV-TRBJ usage looked similar between naive CXCR3-negative and CXCR3-positive cells, but memory cells had distinct patterns.

Reads for this sample came from a NextSeq 550. The Human TCR Profiling Kit (MiLaboratory) was used to prepare UMI-labeled 5' RACE TRB cDNA libraries. cDNA synthesis used the entire amount of extracted RNA, and PCR amplification then used the entire amount of cDNA produced. Libraries were prepared in parallel using an identical number of PCR cycles. Per the source publication's procedure: About 54,000 +/- 9,700 unique UMI-labeled TRB cDNA molecules per library were extracted with MIGEC and MiXCR, with at least two reads per UMI required. On average, each library contained approximately 40,000 +/- 10,000 functional in-frame TRB CDR3 nucleotide clonotypes without stop codons. Diversity metrics, including normalized Shannon-Wiener and Chao1, were computed in VDJtools after downsampling to 5000 UMI-labeled TRB molecules per sample. VDJtools computed clonotype-size-weighted physicochemical properties of the central five CDR3 residues: interaction energy, strength, volume and Kidera factor 4. TCRdb reprocessed the reads into one record per CDR3 protein sequence, lacking DNA. The V and J calls were not made by the authors but by TCRdb's processing. The table for this sample records 150,000 to 160,000 distinct CDR3 sequences. Nearly 0.5% of the sample belongs to the ten largest clones.

The sample comprised naive CXCR3+ CD8+ T cells from blood. This sample's cell subset or site label indicates: CD45RO-CCR7+CD27+CD95- naive CD8+ T cells expressing CXCR3 (TNR3+). This TCR derives from a human donor in good health. Some clones in this sample may be carry-over from other donors' samples. The rearranged segments are TRBV27 and TRBJ1-5; no DNA is available, so the TRBD1 call from TCRdb remains unchecked. Here the CDR3 is given as CASSQQGHNQPQHF.